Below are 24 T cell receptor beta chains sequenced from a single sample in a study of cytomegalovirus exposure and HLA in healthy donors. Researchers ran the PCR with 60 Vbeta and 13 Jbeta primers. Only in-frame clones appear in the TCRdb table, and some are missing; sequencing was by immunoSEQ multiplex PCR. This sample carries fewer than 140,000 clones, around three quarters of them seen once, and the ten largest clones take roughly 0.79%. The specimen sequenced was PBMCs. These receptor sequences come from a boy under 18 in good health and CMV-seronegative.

CDR3 bases: TGTGCCTGGTCGAGGACTAATGAAAAACTGTTTTTT. Translation gives CAWSRTNEKLFF. This chain joins TRBV30 and TRBJ1-4; D not certain. This CDR3 is 12 amino acids long. V was clipped by 5 bases and J by 2 bases, with 6 bases between them. Per germline, CDR1 GTSNPN and CDR2 SVGIG (reference sequence). The full variable domain, rest sourced from reference TRBV30 and TRBJ1-4, is SQTIHQWPATLVQPVGSPLSLECTVEGTSNPNLYWYRQAAGRGLQLLFYSVGIGQISSEVPQNLSASRPQDRQFILSSKKLLLSDSGFYLCAWSRTNEKLFFGSGTQLSVL.

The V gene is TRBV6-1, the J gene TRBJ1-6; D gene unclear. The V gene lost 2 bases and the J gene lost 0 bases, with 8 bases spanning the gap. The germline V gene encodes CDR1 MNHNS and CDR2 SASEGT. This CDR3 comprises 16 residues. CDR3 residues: CASSELSSSYNSPLHF. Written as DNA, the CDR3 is TGTGCCAGCAGTGAACTGAGTTCCTCCTATAATTCACCCCTCCACTTT.

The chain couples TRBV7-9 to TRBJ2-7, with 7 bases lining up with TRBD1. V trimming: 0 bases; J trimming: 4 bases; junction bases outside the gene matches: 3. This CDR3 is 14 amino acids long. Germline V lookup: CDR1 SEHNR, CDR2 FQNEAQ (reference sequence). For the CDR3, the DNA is TGTGCCAGCAGCTTAGCGGGGGACAGATACGAGCAGTACTTC. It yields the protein CASSLAGDRYEQYF.

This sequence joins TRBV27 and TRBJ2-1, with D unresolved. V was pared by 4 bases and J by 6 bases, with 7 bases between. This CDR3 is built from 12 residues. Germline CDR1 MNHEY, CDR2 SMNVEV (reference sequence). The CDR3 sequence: CASSSLVNEQFF. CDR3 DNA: TGTGCCAGCAGTTCCCTCGTCAATGAGCAGTTCTTC.

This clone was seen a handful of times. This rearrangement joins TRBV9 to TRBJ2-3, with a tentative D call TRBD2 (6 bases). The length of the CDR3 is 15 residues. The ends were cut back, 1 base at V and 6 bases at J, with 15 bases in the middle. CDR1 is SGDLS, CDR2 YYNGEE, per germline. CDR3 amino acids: CASSVSNGAGDTQYF. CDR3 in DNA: TGTGCCAGCAGCGTATCGAACGGGGCGGGGGATACGCAGTATTTT.

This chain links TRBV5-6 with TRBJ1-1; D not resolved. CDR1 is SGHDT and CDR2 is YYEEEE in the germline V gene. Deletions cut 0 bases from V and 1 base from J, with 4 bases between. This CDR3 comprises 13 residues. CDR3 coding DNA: TGTGCCAGCAGCTTGGCAGAGAACACTGAAGCTTTCTTT. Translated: CASSLAENTEAFF.

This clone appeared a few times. For the CDR3, the DNA is TGTGCCAGCAGAAAGGGACTAGACCCGGATACGCAGTATTTT. The encoded protein is CASRKGLDPDTQYF. The chain is built from TRBV6-1 and TRBJ2-3; 8 bases fit TRBD2. Germline CDR1 and CDR2: MNHNS and SASEGT. V was clipped by 6 bases and J by 6 bases; unmatched bases: 8. The CDR3 sequence is 14 residues long.

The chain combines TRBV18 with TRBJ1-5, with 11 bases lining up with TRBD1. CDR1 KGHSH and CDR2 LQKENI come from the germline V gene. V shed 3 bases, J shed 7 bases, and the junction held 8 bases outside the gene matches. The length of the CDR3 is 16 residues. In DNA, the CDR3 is TGTGCCAGCTCACCCACCGGGACAGGGGGAGGCCAGCCCCAGCATTTT. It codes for CASSPTGTGGGQPQHF.

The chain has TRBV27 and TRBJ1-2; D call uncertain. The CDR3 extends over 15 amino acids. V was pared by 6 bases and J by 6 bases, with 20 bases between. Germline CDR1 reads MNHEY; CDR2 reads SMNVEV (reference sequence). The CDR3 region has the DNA TGTGCCAGCAGCCCACGACCCCTAGGATCCCATGGCTACACCTTC. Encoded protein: CASSPRPLGSHGYTF.

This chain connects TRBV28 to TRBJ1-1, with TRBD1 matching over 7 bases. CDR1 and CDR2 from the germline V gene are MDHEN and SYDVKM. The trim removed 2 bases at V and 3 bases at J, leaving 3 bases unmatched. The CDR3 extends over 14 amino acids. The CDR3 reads CASSLRGLDTEAFF. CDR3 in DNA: TGTGCCAGCAGTTTAAGGGGGCTGGACACTGAAGCTTTCTTT.

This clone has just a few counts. CDR3 sequence: CASRVASNQPQHF. DNA for the CDR3: TGTGCCAGCAGGGTTGCGAGCAATCAGCCCCAGCATTTT. The chain links TRBV6-1 to TRBJ1-5; no reliable D call. The CDR3 contains 13 residues. V lost 6 bases, J lost 1 base, and 7 bases lay in between. Germline V gives CDR1 MNHNS, CDR2 SASEGT.

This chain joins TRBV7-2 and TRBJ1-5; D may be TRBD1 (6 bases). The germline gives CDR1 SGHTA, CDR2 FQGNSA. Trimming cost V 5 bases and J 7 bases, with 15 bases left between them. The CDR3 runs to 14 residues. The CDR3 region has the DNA TGTGCCAGCAGCCCCCAGGACAGCCTCCAGCCCCAGCATTTT. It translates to CASSPQDSLQPQHF.

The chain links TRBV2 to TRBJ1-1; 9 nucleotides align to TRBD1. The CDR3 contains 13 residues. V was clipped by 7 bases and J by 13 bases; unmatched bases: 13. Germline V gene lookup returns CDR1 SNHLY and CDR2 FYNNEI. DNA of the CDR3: TGTGCCAGCAACCGGGACAGGGTGAATTTGGATTTCTTT. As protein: CASNRDRVNLDFF.

The DNA of the CDR3 is TGTGCCAGCAGTTACCCGACTCCCGACGGGGAGCAGTTCTTC. Amino acids: CASSYPTPDGEQFF. The chain links TRBV6-5 to TRBJ2-1; no clear D. Trimming removed 2 bases from V and 10 bases from J, with 15 bases in between. Looked up from germline, CDR1 is MNHEY and CDR2 is SVGAGI. The CDR3 has 14 amino acids.

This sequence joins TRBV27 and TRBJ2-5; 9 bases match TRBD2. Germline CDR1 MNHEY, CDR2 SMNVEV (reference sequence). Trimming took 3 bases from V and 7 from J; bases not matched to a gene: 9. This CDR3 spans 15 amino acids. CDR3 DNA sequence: TGTGCCAGCAGTTTCGGCGGGGGGGGGTGGGGGACCCAGTACTTC. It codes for CASSFGGGGWGTQYF.

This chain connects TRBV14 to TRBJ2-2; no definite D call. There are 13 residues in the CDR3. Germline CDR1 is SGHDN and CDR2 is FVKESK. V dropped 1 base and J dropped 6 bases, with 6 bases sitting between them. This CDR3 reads CASSQGRAGELFF. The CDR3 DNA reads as TGTGCCAGCAGCCAAGGTCGGGCCGGGGAGCTGTTTTTT.

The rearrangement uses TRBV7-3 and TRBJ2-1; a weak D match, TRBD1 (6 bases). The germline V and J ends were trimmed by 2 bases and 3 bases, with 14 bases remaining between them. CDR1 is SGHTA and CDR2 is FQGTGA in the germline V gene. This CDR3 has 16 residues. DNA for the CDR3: TGTGCCAGCAGCTTAGGCCAAAGGACAGACTACAATGAGCAGTTCTTC. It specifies CASSLGQRTDYNEQFF.

CDR3 nucleotides: TGTGCCAGCAGCCAAGATGCGGGACTTATCACAGATACGCAGTATTTT. Its translation is CASSQDAGLITDTQYF. V and J are TRBV14 and TRBJ2-3, with a tentative D call TRBD2 (6 bases). The CDR3 loop spans 16 amino acids. Trimming shortened V by 0 bases and J by 2 bases, and 12 bases separated the two germline ends. CDR1 and CDR2 from the germline V gene are SGHDN and FVKESK.

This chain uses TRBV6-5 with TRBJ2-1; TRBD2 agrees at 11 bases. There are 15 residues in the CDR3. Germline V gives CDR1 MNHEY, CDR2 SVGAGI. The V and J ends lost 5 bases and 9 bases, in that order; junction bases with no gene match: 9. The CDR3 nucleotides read TGTGCCAGCAGTCCTCGGGGGACTAGCGGCCGTGAGCAGTTCTTC. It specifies CASSPRGTSGREQFF.

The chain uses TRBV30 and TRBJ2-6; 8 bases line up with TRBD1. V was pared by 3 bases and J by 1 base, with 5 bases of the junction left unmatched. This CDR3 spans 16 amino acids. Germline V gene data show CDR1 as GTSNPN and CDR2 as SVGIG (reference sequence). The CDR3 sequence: CAWSPDRVSGANVLTF. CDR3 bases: TGTGCCTGGAGCCCGGACAGGGTGTCTGGGGCCAACGTCCTGACTTTC.

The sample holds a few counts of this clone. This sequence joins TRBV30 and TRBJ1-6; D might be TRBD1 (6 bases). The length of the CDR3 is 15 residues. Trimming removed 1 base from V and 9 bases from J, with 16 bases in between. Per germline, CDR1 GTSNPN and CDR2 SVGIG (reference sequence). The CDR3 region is CAWSEWGQGRSPLHF. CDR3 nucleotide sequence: TGTGCCTGGAGTGAGTGGGGGCAGGGGCGTTCACCCCTCCACTTT. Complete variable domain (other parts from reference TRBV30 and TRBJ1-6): SQTIHQWPATLVQPVGSPLSLECTVEGTSNPNLYWYRQAAGRGLQLLFYSVGIGQISSEVPQNLSASRPQDRQFILSSKKLLLSDSGFYLCAWSEWGQGRSPLHFGNGTRLTVT.

CDR3 sequence (DNA): TGTGCTAGTGGTTTGAGCTCAGGGCAAGGCTACACCTTC. It translates to CASGLSSGQGYTF. The rearrangement uses TRBV12-5 and TRBJ1-2, with a tentative D call TRBD1 (5 bases). The CDR3 spans 13 residues. Germline CDR1 LGHNT, CDR2 FRNRAP. V lost 2 bases and J lost 8, with 12 bases in between.

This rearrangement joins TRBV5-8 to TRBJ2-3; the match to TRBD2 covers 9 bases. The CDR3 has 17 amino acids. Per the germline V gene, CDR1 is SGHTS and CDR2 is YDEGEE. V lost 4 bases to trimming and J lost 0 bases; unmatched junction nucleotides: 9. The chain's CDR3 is CASSPRLAADSTDTQYF. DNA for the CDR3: TGTGCCAGCAGCCCTCGACTAGCGGCGGATAGCACAGATACGCAGTATTTT.

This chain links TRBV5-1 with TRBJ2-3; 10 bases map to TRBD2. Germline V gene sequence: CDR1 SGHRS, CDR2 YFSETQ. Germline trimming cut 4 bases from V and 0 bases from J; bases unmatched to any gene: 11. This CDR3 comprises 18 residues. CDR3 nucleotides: TGCGCCAGCAGCGATCTAGCGGGAGCCCCATCTAGCACAGATACGCAGTATTTT. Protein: CASSDLAGAPSSTDTQYF.